These T cell receptor beta chains were read from a single sample in a study of shared clonotypes between healthy human individuals. The repertoire was sequenced with immunoSEQ multiplex PCR; TCRdb's copy has only in-frame clones and lacks some. The profile shows some 1,900,000 clones, about 95% of them singletons. The sample consisted of naive CD8+ T cells sorted from blood. Source of these receptors: a man aged 18 to 30 in good health. The CDR3 runs from the conserved cysteine through the conserved F or W. The D gene is left open where the match is weak.

CDR3 protein,CDR3 DNA,J gene,V gene,D gene
CASSEALSGRLGYEQYF,TGTGCCAGCAGTGAAGCGCTGAGCGGTAGGTTGGGCTACGAGCAGTACTTC,TRBJ2-7,TRBV6-1,NA
CSVPSRDRGPNTEAFF,TGCAGCGTTCCCAGTAGGGACAGGGGGCCTAACACTGAAGCTTTCTTT,TRBJ1-1,TRBV29-1,TRBD1
CASSATGLSYEQYF,TGTGCCAGCAGCGCCACAGGGTTATCCTACGAGCAGTACTTC,TRBJ2-7,TRBV9,NA
CASSLRDAGSYEQYF,TGTGCCAGCAGCCTCCGGGACGCCGGATCCTACGAGCAGTACTTC,TRBJ2-7,TRBV7-9,NA
CASSYATSGGQETQYF,TGTGCCAGCAGTTACGCTACTAGCGGGGGACAAGAGACCCAGTACTTC,TRBJ2-5,TRBV6-5,TRBD2
CASSLGGLGSTGELFF,TGTGCCAGCAGCTTAGGCGGTCTGGGGTCCACCGGGGAGCTGTTTTTT,TRBJ2-2,TRBV7-9,NA
CASSQELERELYEQYF,TGCGCCAGCAGCCAAGAACTCGAGCGGGAGTTGTACGAGCAGTACTTC,TRBJ2-7,TRBV4-3,TRBD2
CATSRDWGAYGYTF,TGTGCCACCAGCAGAGATTGGGGGGCCTATGGCTACACCTTC,TRBJ1-2,TRBV15,NA
CASSPSGTSGPFSSYNEQFF,TGCGCCAGCAGCCCGTCCGGGACTAGCGGGCCTTTTAGCTCCTACAATGAGCAGTTCTTC,TRBJ2-1,TRBV4-1,TRBD2
CASSLRGWEQYF,TGTGCCAGCAGTTTAAGGGGGTGGGAGCAGTACTTC,TRBJ2-7,TRBV28,NA
CASSPYPRGIDEQFF,TGTGCCAGCAGTCCTTACCCCAGGGGAATCGATGAGCAGTTCTTC,TRBJ2-1,TRBV6-7,NA